This is a list of T cell receptor beta chains from one sample in a study of tumour-infiltrating T cells in Burkitt lymphoma. Profiling relied on immunoSEQ multiplex PCR, and the TCRdb table lists in-frame clones only, not all of them. The table includes around 13,000 clones, around 86% detected once. Sequencing was carried out using tumor tissue. All receptors come from a human donor with diffuse large B-cell lymphoma. Each CDR3 is given with its conserved first and last residue. The order of the fields is J gene, V gene, D gene, clone size, CDR3 protein, CDR3 DNA. A D gene is named only where the DNA matches it firmly. Size is stated for part of the rows, as once, few or many counts, or as a class when the clone is expanded.

j_call: TRBJ2-3
v_call: TRBV9
d_call: TRBD2
clone_size: -
cdr3_aa: CASSGSGATDTQYF
cdr3_nt: TGTGCCAGCAGCGGAAGCGGGGCCACAGATACGCAATATTTT

j_call: TRBJ2-3
v_call: TRBV13
d_call: TRBD2
clone_size: -
cdr3_aa: CASSLAVAGETDTQYF
cdr3_nt: TGTGCCAGCAGCTTAGCCGTAGCGGGGGAGACAGATACGCAGTATTTT

j_call: TRBJ2-3
v_call: TRBV15
d_call: -
clone_size: few
cdr3_aa: CATSTDEGEQRDTQYF
cdr3_nt: TGTGCCACCAGCACCGATGAGGGGGAGCAGAGAGATACGCAGTATTTT

j_call: TRBJ1-2
v_call: TRBV6-5
d_call: -
clone_size: -
cdr3_aa: CASGPGGADSTF
cdr3_nt: TGTGCCAGCGGCCCGGGAGGGGCCGACTCTACCTTC

j_call: TRBJ2-7
v_call: TRBV7-2
d_call: -
clone_size: -
cdr3_aa: CASSLIPDEQYF
cdr3_nt: TGTGCCAGCAGCCTAATACCGGACGAGCAGTACTTC

j_call: TRBJ1-3
v_call: TRBV4-3
d_call: -
clone_size: once
cdr3_aa: CASSQVLSGNTIYF
cdr3_nt: TGCGCCAGCAGCCAAGTACTCTCTGGAAACACCATATATTTT

j_call: TRBJ2-3
v_call: TRBV7-7
d_call: -
clone_size: -
cdr3_aa: CASSLLDDADTQYF
cdr3_nt: TGTGCTAGCAGCTTATTGGACGACGCAGATACGCAGTATTTT

j_call: TRBJ2-1
v_call: TRBV7-2
d_call: TRBD1
clone_size: once
cdr3_aa: CASRRTGYEQFF
cdr3_nt: TGTGCCAGCAGAAGGACAGGGTACGAGCAGTTCTTC

j_call: TRBJ2-1
v_call: TRBV11-2
d_call: TRBD2
clone_size: -
cdr3_aa: CASSLWAGGQVEYEQFF
cdr3_nt: TGTGCCAGCAGCTTATGGGCGGGGGGGCAAGTCGAGTATGAGCAGTTCTTC

j_call: TRBJ2-3
v_call: TRBV6-5
d_call: TRBD2
clone_size: -
cdr3_aa: CASSNLAVSTDTQYF
cdr3_nt: TGTGCCAGCAGTAACCTAGCGGTGAGCACAGATACGCAGTATTTT

j_call: TRBJ1-1
v_call: TRBV11-1
d_call: -
clone_size: -
cdr3_aa: CASSPTWNTEAFF
cdr3_nt: TGTGCCAGCAGCCCAACATGGAACACTGAAGCTTTCTTT

j_call: TRBJ2-7
v_call: TRBV6-6
d_call: -
clone_size: -
cdr3_aa: CASSYGTTYEQYF
cdr3_nt: TGTGCCAGCAGTTACGGGACCACCTACGAGCAGTACTTC

j_call: TRBJ2-5
v_call: TRBV10-3
d_call: -
clone_size: -
cdr3_aa: CAISIDSDQETQYF
cdr3_nt: TGTGCCATCAGTATAGACTCCGACCAAGAGACCCAGTACTTC

j_call: TRBJ1-1
v_call: TRBV7-9
d_call: -
clone_size: few
cdr3_aa: CASSLTAGLSTEAFF
cdr3_nt: TGTGCCAGCAGCTTGACAGCAGGCCTGTCCACTGAAGCTTTCTTT

j_call: TRBJ2-7
v_call: TRBV6-6
d_call: -
clone_size: -
cdr3_aa: CASSYEPGAYEQYF
cdr3_nt: TGTGCCAGCAGTTACGAGCCAGGTGCCTACGAGCAGTACTTC

j_call: TRBJ2-3
v_call: TRBV5-1
d_call: -
clone_size: -
cdr3_aa: CASFAGDTQYF
cdr3_nt: TGCGCCAGTTTCGCAGGGGATACGCAGTATTTT

j_call: TRBJ2-6
v_call: TRBV19
d_call: -
clone_size: -
cdr3_aa: CASSIAGFSGANVLTF
cdr3_nt: TGTGCCAGTAGTATTGCGGGGTTTTCTGGGGCCAACGTCCTGACTTTC

j_call: TRBJ1-2
v_call: TRBV7-9
d_call: TRBD1
clone_size: -
cdr3_aa: CASSLTGVYTF
cdr3_nt: TGTGCCAGCAGCTTGACAGGGGTCTACACCTTC

j_call: TRBJ1-1
v_call: TRBV19
d_call: -
clone_size: -
cdr3_aa: CASSISFEAFF
cdr3_nt: TGTGCCAGTAGTATATCGTTTGAAGCTTTCTTT

j_call: TRBJ2-1
v_call: TRBV7-9
d_call: -
clone_size: -
cdr3_aa: CASSSGLDAYNEQFF
cdr3_nt: TGTGCCAGCAGCTCGGGTCTAGATGCCTACAATGAGCAGTTCTTC

j_call: TRBJ1-2
v_call: TRBV4-3
d_call: -
clone_size: -
cdr3_aa: CASSQGLQLNYGYTF
cdr3_nt: TGCGCCAGCAGCCAAGGCCTGCAGCTCAACTATGGCTACACCTTC

j_call: TRBJ1-2
v_call: TRBV7-8
d_call: -
clone_size: -
cdr3_aa: CASSLGTRNYGYTF
cdr3_nt: TGTGCCAGCAGCTTAGGGACAAGGAACTATGGCTACACCTTC

j_call: TRBJ2-1
v_call: TRBV7-9
d_call: -
clone_size: -
cdr3_aa: CASSPPMDYNEQFF
cdr3_nt: TGTGCCAGCAGTCCTCCTATGGATTACAATGAGCAGTTCTTC

j_call: TRBJ1-1
v_call: TRBV9
d_call: -
clone_size: -
cdr3_aa: CASSVLSREGEAFF
cdr3_nt: TGTGCCAGCAGCGTACTATCCCGAGAAGGCGAAGCTTTCTTT